Below, 22 T cell receptor beta chains from the same sample are listed, as sequenced in a study of memory CD4+ T cells and cytomegalovirus serostatus. Profiled with immunoSEQ multiplex PCR; TCRdb holds only in-frame clones, not every one. The sample lists about 62,000 clones, 60% to 85% occurring once. The sort gate was single viable CD3+CD4+CD8-CD45RO+ cells for memory CD4+ T cells. The sample consisted of memory CD4+ T cells from blood. The receptors were gathered from an adult in good health and CMV-seropositive.

This clone came up a few times. V is TRBV11-1 and J is TRBJ2-7; D ambiguous. Per the germline V gene, CDR1 is SGHAT and CDR2 is FQDESV (reference sequence). The length of the CDR3 is 14 residues. V was clipped by 2 bases and J by 3 bases, with 11 bases between them. The CDR3 nucleotides are TGTGCCAGCAGCTTATCGGGCACCTACTACGAGCAGTACTTC. It yields the protein CASSLSGTYYEQYF.

This clone was picked up a small number of times. The genes are TRBV5-1 and TRBJ1-1, with no clear D. With 2 bases removed from V and 1 base from J, the gap between germline ends came to 6 bases. Germline assignment: CDR1 SGHRS and CDR2 YFSETQ. The CDR3 covers 13 residues. CDR3 nucleotides: TGCGCCAGCAGCTTTAGGGAGAACACTGAAGCTTTCTTT. It is translated as CASSFRENTEAFF.

This chain connects TRBV7-2 to TRBJ2-3; maybe TRBD2 (5 bases). Between the trimmed V and J ends, which lost 5 bases and 4 bases, there was a span of 13 bases. The CDR3 covers 14 residues. CDR1 SGHTA and CDR2 FQGNSA come from the germline V gene. In nucleotides, the CDR3 is TGTGCCAGCAGCCCCGGGCTACTAGCAGATACGCAGTATTTT. Protein sequence: CASSPGLLADTQYF. The full variable domain, completed using reference TRBV7-2 and TRBJ2-3, is GAGVSQSPSNKVTEKGKDVELRCDPISGHTALYWYRQSLGQGLEFLIYFQGNSAPDKSGLPSDRFSAERTGGSVSTLTIQRTQQEDSAVYLCASSPGLLADTQYFGPGTRLTVL.

This clone has only a few counts. This chain's CDR3 is CASSSGKDGYTF. The CDR3 DNA reads TGTGCCAGCAGTTCTGGGAAGGACGGCTACACCTTC. The chain employs TRBV28 and TRBJ1-2; D is uncertain. The CDR3 covers 12 residues. Germline V gives CDR1 MDHEN, CDR2 SYDVKM. V dropped 4 bases and J dropped 8 bases, with 11 bases sitting between them.

The genes are TRBV30 and TRBJ2-2; D unclear. Germline CDR1 is GTSNPN and CDR2 is SVGIG (reference sequence). The CDR3 covers 13 residues. With 1 base removed from V and 7 bases from J, the gap between germline ends came to 10 bases. The CDR3 region is CAWSAAAYGELFF. The CDR3 DNA is TGTGCCTGGAGTGCGGCGGCCTACGGGGAGCTGTTTTTT.

The V and J genes are TRBV6-1 and TRBJ2-3; no clear D. The germline V and J ends were trimmed by 7 bases and 2 bases, with 13 bases remaining between them. This CDR3 has 14 residues. Germline CDR1 reads MNHNS; CDR2 reads SASEGT. CDR3 amino acids: CASKARPFTDTQYF. CDR3 in DNA: TGTGCCAGCAAGGCTAGACCCTTCACAGATACGCAGTATTTT.

There are a few counts of this clone. The chain uses TRBV25-1 and TRBJ1-6; no reliable D call. Deletions cut 1 base from V and 8 bases from J, with 6 bases between. The CDR3 runs to 13 residues. Germline V gene data show CDR1 as MGHDK and CDR2 as SYGVNS. The CDR3 reads CASSEWEDSPLHF. The DNA for the CDR3 is TGTGCCAGCAGTGAATGGGAGGATTCACCCCTCCACTTT.

The J gene is TRBJ1-2, the V gene TRBV7-9, with D maybe TRBD1 (5 bases). Deletions cut 5 bases from V and 1 base from J, with 23 bases between. The length of the CDR3 is 18 residues. The germline V gene encodes CDR1 SEHNR and CDR2 FQNEAQ (reference sequence). The CDR3: CASSASDVTGILNYGYTF. For the CDR3, the DNA is TGTGCCAGCAGCGCCAGCGATGTCACAGGAATACTTAACTATGGCTACACCTTC.

The chain has TRBV7-9 and TRBJ2-3; unclear D gene. The V end was cut by 5 bases, the J end by 5 bases, with 8 bases between. There are 12 residues in the CDR3. From germline, CDR1 is SEHNR and CDR2 FQNEAQ (reference sequence). CDR3 sequence: CASSPVRDTQYF. Written as DNA, the CDR3 is TGTGCCAGCAGCCCAGTCAGAGATACGCAGTATTTT.

The genes are TRBV7-9 and TRBJ2-1, with D hard to call. The germline CDR1 and CDR2 sequences are SEHNR and FQNEAQ (reference sequence). V shed 7 bases and J shed 6 bases, with 13 bases lying between them. The CDR3 is 13 residues long. Here the CDR3 reads CASTLISGNEQFF. Here the CDR3 DNA reads TGTGCCAGCACCCTAATCTCCGGCAATGAGCAGTTCTTC.

This clone was detected only once. This sequence joins TRBV5-6 and TRBJ2-5; 12 bases agree with TRBD2. This CDR3 is 16 amino acids long. The trim removed 1 base at V and 5 bases at J, leaving 6 bases unmatched. Germline assignment: CDR1 SGHDT and CDR2 YYEEEE. The CDR3 loop is CASSLYLAGGVETQYF. CDR3 nucleotide sequence: TGTGCCAGCAGCTTGTACCTAGCGGGAGGGGTCGAGACCCAGTACTTC.

The rearrangement uses TRBV10-1 and TRBJ1-1; D possibly corresponds to TRBD1 (5 bases). Trimming left V 6 bases short and J 6 bases short, with 5 bases between. The CDR3 has 10 amino acids. CDR1 and CDR2 (germline): WNHNN, SYGVQD (reference sequence). In nucleotides, the CDR3 is TGCGCCAGCAGGGGGCCTGAAGCTTTCTTT. The encoded protein is CASRGPEAFF.

The chain joins TRBV10-2 to TRBJ2-1, with 9 bases fitting TRBD2. In germline, CDR1 is WSHSY, CDR2 SAAADI. With 5 bases clipped from V and 6 bases from J, the junction kept 2 bases outside the gene matches. The CDR3 loop spans 13 amino acids. DNA for the CDR3: TGCGCCAGCAGTTTAGCGGGGGTCAATGAGCAGTTCTTC. It translates to CASSLAGVNEQFF.

The chain couples TRBV6-1 to TRBJ1-4; tentative D call: TRBD1 (5 bases). Per the germline V gene, CDR1 is MNHNS and CDR2 is SASEGT. This CDR3 spans 14 amino acids. V shed 6 bases and J shed 8 bases, with 16 bases lying between them. CDR3 region: CASRSPGLGEKLFF. CDR3 coding DNA: TGTGCCAGCAGAAGTCCGGGGCTAGGGGAAAAACTGTTTTTT.

The rearrangement uses TRBV5-6 and TRBJ1-1, with D possibly matching TRBD1 (5 bases). CDR3 length: 13 amino acids. V lost 0 bases to trimming and J lost 6 bases, with 9 bases between them. Germline V CDR1 and CDR2: SGHDT, YYEEEE. CDR3 nucleotides: TGTGCCAGCAGCTTGGTCCTAGGGGCTGAAGCTTTCTTT. Amino acid sequence: CASSLVLGAEAFF. Together with reference TRBV5-6 and TRBJ1-1, the CDR3 gives the full variable domain: DAGVTQSPTHLIKTRGQQVTLRCSPKSGHDTVSWYQQALGQGPQFIFQYYEEEERQRGNFPDRFSGHQFPNYSSELNVNALLLGDSALYLCASSLVLGAEAFFGQGTRLTVV.

The chain uses TRBV6-5 and TRBJ2-3; D gene uncertain. V was clipped by 6 bases and J by 1 base, with 8 bases between them. This CDR3 spans 13 amino acids. In germline, CDR1 is MNHEY, CDR2 SVGAGI. CDR3 nucleotide sequence: TGTGCCAGCAGGCGTCCTGGCACAGATACGCAGTATTTT. Residues: CASRRPGTDTQYF.

This chain connects TRBV7-2 to TRBJ2-1; D gene ambiguous. The CDR3 is 12 residues long. Germline loops: CDR1 SGHTA, CDR2 FQGNSA. Trimming left V 4 bases short and J 8 bases short, with 9 bases between. The chain's CDR3 is CASSYFSDEQFF. The CDR3, as DNA: TGTGCCAGCAGCTACTTCTCCGATGAGCAGTTCTTC.

The J gene is TRBJ2-7, the V gene TRBV28; 8 bases agree with TRBD2. The trim removed 5 bases at V and 6 bases at J, leaving 15 bases unmatched. Germline lookup yields CDR1 MDHEN and CDR2 SYDVKM. CDR3 size: 16 residues. The CDR3 region is CASSPRGGTRSIEQYF. The CDR3 region has the DNA TGTGCCAGCAGTCCTCGGGGGGGGACTAGATCCATCGAGCAGTACTTC.

The V gene is TRBV7-2, the J gene TRBJ2-5; D not resolved. The CDR3 has 14 residues. V lost 1 base, J lost 0 bases, and 6 bases lay in between. Germline CDR1 and CDR2: SGHTA and FQGNSA. CDR3 DNA sequence: TGTGCCAGCAGCTTAGTCGGAAACCAAGAGACCCAGTACTTC. Protein product: CASSLVGNQETQYF.

CDR3 residues: CASSLGLAANTGELFF. Here the CDR3 DNA reads TGCGCCAGCAGCTTGGGACTAGCGGCGAACACCGGGGAGCTGTTTTTT. The chain carries TRBV5-1 and TRBJ2-2; 9 nucleotides align to TRBD2. Losses at the gene ends were 0 bases for V and 0 bases for J; bases not matched to a gene: 0. From germline, CDR1 is SGHRS and CDR2 YFSETQ. The CDR3 contains 16 residues.

This clone showed up many times. The gene calls are TRBV11-2 and TRBJ2-3; possible D gene TRBD2, 6 bases. Germline CDR1 is SGHAT and CDR2 is FQNNGV. The CDR3 sequence is 14 residues long. The germline V and J ends were trimmed by 5 bases and 2 bases, with 11 bases remaining between them. The CDR3 is CASSLRDSTDTQYF. CDR3 bases: TGTGCCAGCAGCCTCCGGGACTCCACAGATACGCAGTATTTT.

V usage is TRBV2 and J usage is TRBJ1-5, with TRBD1 as a possible D gene (6 bases). Germline CDR1 reads SNHLY; CDR2 reads FYNNEI. The CDR3 is made up of 16 amino acids. V dropped 5 bases and J dropped 0 bases, with 14 bases sitting between them. DNA for the CDR3: TGTGCCAGCAGTTGGGGACACCTTCTTAGCAATCAGCCCCAGCATTTT. This translates into CASSWGHLLSNQPQHF. Full variable domain (rest looked up from reference TRBV2 and TRBJ1-5): EPEVTQTPSHQVTQMGQEVILRCVPISNHLYFYWYRQILGQKVEFLVSFYNNEISEKSEIFDDQFSVERPDGSNFTLKIRSTKLEDSAMYFCASSWGHLLSNQPQHFGDGTRLSIL.